This TCR beta chain was retrieved from a study of blood T cell repertoires in COVID-19. Assay: immunoSEQ multiplex PCR; the TCRdb copy retains only in-frame clones and omits some. The sample records roughly 320,000 clones, 80% to 90% being singletons. Germline V lookup: CDR1 SGHRS, CDR2 YFSETQ. CDR3 length: 16 residues. Trimming removed 3 bases from V and 8 bases from J; junction bases left unmatched: 12. The V call is TRBV5-1, the J call TRBJ1-4, with 8 bases that match TRBD1. Sequenced input: PBMCs or T cells enriched from blood (not recorded which). This sequence was found in a man between 25 and 39 years old who had recovered from COVID-19. The CDR3 sequence is CASSSSSGGEMEKLFF. The CDR3 DNA follows: TGCGCCAGCAGCTCTTCCTCAGGGGGCGAAATGGAAAAACTGTTTTTT.